Listed here is a single TCR beta chain. Its antigen remains unknown. Trimming took 4 bases from V and 4 from J, leaving 13 bases between them. The CDR3 length is 14 residues. CDR1 is MNHEY, CDR2 SMNVEV, per germline (reference sequence). The data originate from a study of cytomegalovirus exposure and HLA in healthy donors. General study results and limits: Later analysis revealed greater clonal expansion in HLA-associated TCR beta chains than in equally common others. Indistinguishable V segments, including TRBV6-2 and TRBV6-3, were excluded. Researchers catalogued 150 or so TCR beta chains as cytomegalovirus-associated. Some highly shared sequence variants likely arose as a pipeline artifact.

With 60 Vbeta and 13 Jbeta primers, the PCR was carried out. Data came from immunoSEQ multiplex PCR; TCRdb stores just in-frame clones and leaves some out. The sample includes some 62,000 clones, about 87% of them seen just once. The V call is TRBV27, the J call TRBJ1-2, with D possibly matching TRBD1 (6 bases). Sequencing was done on a sample of PBMCs. The clonotype comes from a man aged 18 to 29 in good health and CMV-seronegative. This chain's CDR3 is CASSSTGSGYGYTF. The DNA for the CDR3 is TGTGCCAGCAGTTCAACAGGGTCGGGCTATGGCTACACCTTC.